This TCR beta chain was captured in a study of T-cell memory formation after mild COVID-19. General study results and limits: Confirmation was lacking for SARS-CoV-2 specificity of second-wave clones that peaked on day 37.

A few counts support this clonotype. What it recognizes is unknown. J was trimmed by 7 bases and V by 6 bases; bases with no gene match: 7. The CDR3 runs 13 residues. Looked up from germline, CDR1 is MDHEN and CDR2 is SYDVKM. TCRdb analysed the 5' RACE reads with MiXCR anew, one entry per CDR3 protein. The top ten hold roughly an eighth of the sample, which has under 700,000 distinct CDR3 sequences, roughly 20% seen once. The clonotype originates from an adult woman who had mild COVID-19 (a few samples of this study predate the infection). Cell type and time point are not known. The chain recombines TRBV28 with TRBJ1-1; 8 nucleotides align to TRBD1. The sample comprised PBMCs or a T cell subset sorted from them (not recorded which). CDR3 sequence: CASSAGTGIEAFF. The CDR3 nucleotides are TGTGCCAGCAGCGCCGGGACAGGAATTGAAGCTTTCTTT.